A selection of T cell receptor beta chains follows, all from one sample in a study of blood T cell repertoires in COVID-19. Measured with immunoSEQ multiplex PCR; TCRdb has only the in-frame clones, and not every one. The sample records tens of thousands of clones, around 86% being singletons. Sequencing was carried out using peripheral blood. The receptors were gathered from a man at least 80 years old with active or convalescent COVID-19. Both conserved end residues are part of each CDR3. The D gene is left open where the match is weak. For some rows the clone size is stated as once, few or many, or as a class when expanded; others skip it.

size,J,V,D,CDR3,DNA
.,TRBJ1-1,TRBV5-1,TRBD1,CASSLGPGGNTEAFF,TGCGCCAGCAGCTTGGGTCCAGGGGGGAACACTGAAGCTTTCTTT
once,TRBJ1-5,TRBV7-2,TRBD1,CASSSRQTGVHQPQHF,TGTGCCAGCAGCTCCAGGCAAACAGGGGTTCATCAGCCCCAGCATTTT
.,TRBJ1-5,TRBV6-5,TRBD1,CASRDGTGLNQPQHF,TGTGCCAGCAGAGACGGGACAGGGCTCAATCAGCCCCAGCATTTT
.,TRBJ1-5,TRBV6-5,TRBD1,CATDGTGNQPQHF,TGTGCCACCGATGGGACAGGGAATCAGCCCCAGCATTTT
.,TRBJ1-1,TRBV7-2,.,CASSFSMNTEAFF,TGTGCCAGCAGCTTCAGTATGAACACTGAAGCTTTCTTT
.,TRBJ1-4,TRBV14,.,CASSQERQRGEKLFF,TGTGCCAGCAGCCAAGAAAGACAAAGGGGTGAAAAACTGTTTTTT
.,TRBJ2-3,TRBV5-1,TRBD2,CASSPVRGTDTQYF,TGCGCCAGCAGTCCTGTGCGGGGGACAGATACGCAGTATTTT
.,TRBJ2-1,TRBV24-1,TRBD2,CATSDRASGYNEQFF,TGTGCCACCAGTGATCGGGCTAGCGGCTACAATGAGCAGTTCTTC
.,TRBJ1-5,TRBV2,TRBD1,CASNEDRAPNQPQHF,TGTGCCAGCAACGAGGACAGGGCACCCAATCAGCCCCAGCATTTT
.,TRBJ1-6,TRBV7-2,TRBD1,CASSLVTGGYSPLHF,TGTGCCAGCAGCTTAGTCACAGGGGGCTATTCACCCCTCCACTTT
.,TRBJ1-4,TRBV7-2,.,CASSPPAGNNEKLFF,TGTGCCAGCAGCCCCCCCGCAGGGAACAATGAAAAACTGTTTTTT
.,TRBJ1-1,TRBV30,.,CAWKLTANTEAFF,TGTGCCTGGAAGTTAACAGCGAACACTGAAGCTTTCTTT
few,TRBJ1-2,TRBV6-5,.,CASRKTENYGYTF,TGTGCCAGCAGGAAGACAGAGAACTATGGCTACACCTTC
few,TRBJ2-1,TRBV7-9,TRBD2,CASSYTGTSPRGQFF,TGTGCCAGCAGCTACACCGGGACTAGCCCACGTGGGCAGTTCTTC
.,TRBJ1-2,TRBV1,.,CTSSQCGRHGYTF,TGCACCAGCAGCCAATGCGGGAGACATGGCTACACCTTC
.,TRBJ2-3,TRBV11-2,TRBD2,CASSLSSGTRVDTQYF,TGTGCCAGCAGCTTATCTAGCGGGACTCGTGTAGATACGCAGTATTTT
.,TRBJ1-2,TRBV4-1,TRBD1,CASSPDRGVEGYTF,TGCGCCAGCAGCCCGGACAGGGGAGTGGAGGGCTACACCTTC
.,TRBJ2-1,TRBV27,TRBD2,CASRGDIAGAYNEQFF,TGTGCCAGCAGGGGGGATATAGCGGGAGCCTACAATGAGCAGTTCTTC
.,TRBJ2-3,TRBV19,.,CASRARGGADTQYF,TGTGCCAGCAGGGCTAGGGGTGGGGCAGATACGCAGTATTTT
.,TRBJ1-4,TRBV25-1,TRBD1,CASSEVATGVREKLFF,TGTGCCAGCAGTGAAGTAGCAACAGGGGTCCGGGAAAAACTGTTTTTT
.,TRBJ1-1,TRBV5-1,.,CASSLAGQNTEAFF,TGCGCCAGCAGCTTGGCCGGACAGAACACTGAAGCTTTCTTT
.,TRBJ2-1,TRBV10-3,.,CAISTGFLLHEQFF,TGTGCCATCAGTACAGGGTTCCTTCTCCATGAGCAGTTCTTC
.,TRBJ1-6,TRBV5-1,.,CASSLEVGGHSPLHF,TGCGCCAGCAGCTTGGAGGTAGGGGGACATTCACCCCTCCACTTT
.,TRBJ2-2,TRBV6-5,.,CASSSRDTNTGELFF,TGTGCCAGCAGTTCACGGGACACGAACACCGGGGAGCTGTTTTTT
.,TRBJ1-3,TRBV6-6,.,CASSYFPGSGNTIYF,TGTGCCAGCAGTTACTTCCCGGGCTCTGGAAACACCATATATTTT
.,TRBJ2-2,TRBV5-1,TRBD2,CASSGVAGSTGELFF,TGCGCCAGCAGCGGGGTAGCGGGAAGCACCGGGGAGCTGTTTTTT
.,TRBJ1-2,TRBV12-5,TRBD1,CASGLSSGGHGYTF,TGTGCTAGTGGTTTATCGTCAGGGGGCCATGGCTACACCTTC
.,TRBJ2-3,TRBV5-1,TRBD2,CASSGGTRGGTDTQYF,TGCGCCAGCAGCGGTGGGACCCGGGGGGGGACAGATACGCAGTATTTT
.,TRBJ2-3,TRBV7-7,TRBD1,CASSLGTGRTDTQYF,TGTGCCAGCAGCTTAGGGACAGGGCGCACAGATACGCAGTATTTT
once,TRBJ1-6,TRBV3-1/TRBV3-2,TRBD1,CASSQVPQGNSPLHF,TGTGCCAGCAGCCAAGTACCACAGGGGAATTCACCCCTCCACTTT
.,TRBJ1-1,TRBV7-2,.,CASSWGSNMNTEAFF,TGTGCCAGCAGCTGGGGCTCTAACATGAACACTGAAGCTTTCTTT
.,TRBJ2-2,TRBV9,TRBD1,CASSPRDRNTGELFF,TGTGCCAGCAGCCCCCGGGACAGGAACACCGGGGAGCTGTTTTTT
.,TRBJ2-1,TRBV7-8,.,CASSLVEVGYNEQFF,TGTGCCAGCAGCTTAGTAGAGGTCGGGTACAATGAGCAGTTCTTC
.,TRBJ2-5,TRBV5-6,TRBD2,CASSAATSGKETQYF,TGTGCCAGCAGCGCGGCGACTAGCGGCAAAGAGACCCAGTACTTC
.,TRBJ1-4,TRBV5-8,.,CASSLVRGEKLFF,TGTGCCAGCAGCTTGGTTCGGGGTGAAAAACTGTTTTTT
.,TRBJ1-1,TRBV19,.,CASSITGTEAFF,TGTGCCAGTAGTATCACGGGCACTGAAGCTTTCTTT
.,TRBJ1-1,TRBV28,.,CASSLRPGIDFF,TGTGCCAGCAGTTTAAGGCCAGGAATTGACTTCTTT
.,TRBJ2-3,TRBV29-1,.,CSVASSEGTDTQYF,TGCAGCGTTGCCTCTAGCGAGGGCACAGATACGCAGTATTTT
few,TRBJ1-6,TRBV5-1,.,CASSLARGGNSPLHF,TGCGCCAGCAGCTTGGCCCGCGGGGGCAATTCACCCCTCCACTTT
.,TRBJ2-1,TRBV24-1,.,CATSDTRGSNEQFF,TGTGCCACCAGTGATACAAGGGGGAGCAATGAGCAGTTCTTC
.,TRBJ1-3,TRBV7-2,.,CASSLGAVVGNTIYF,TGTGCCAGCAGCTTGGGGGCAGTGGTCGGAAACACCATATATTTT
.,TRBJ1-5,TRBV30,.,CAWSLGQPNQPQHF,TGTGCCTGGAGTCTGGGGCAGCCGAATCAGCCCCAGCATTTT
.,TRBJ1-4,TRBV5-1,TRBD1,CASSRLQGVAANEKLFF,TGCGCCAGCAGCCGTTTACAGGGGGTGGCAGCTAATGAAAAACTGTTTTTT
.,TRBJ2-5,TRBV25-1,.,CASSEGTTQETQYF,TGTGCCAGCAGTGAAGGGACAACACAAGAGACCCAGTACTTC
.,TRBJ2-2,TRBV7-6,TRBD2,CASSSSGRGTGELFF,TGTGCCAGCAGCAGTAGCGGGAGAGGCACCGGGGAGCTGTTTTTT
.,TRBJ2-6,TRBV3-1/TRBV3-2,TRBD2,CASSLAGGQSSGANVLTF,TGTGCCAGCAGCCTTGCGGGGGGCCAGAGCTCTGGGGCCAACGTCCTGACTTTC
.,TRBJ1-2,TRBV28,TRBD1,CASTPDRGYGYTF,TGTGCCAGCACCCCGGACAGGGGCTATGGCTACACCTTC
.,TRBJ2-1,TRBV5-5,TRBD2,CASSLGLAGYNEQFF,TGTGCCAGCAGCTTGGGTCTAGCGGGTTACAATGAGCAGTTCTTC
.,TRBJ1-2,TRBV5-1,TRBD1,CASSDRQGPTGGYTF,TGCGCCAGCAGCGATCGACAGGGCCCAACTGGAGGCTACACCTTC
.,TRBJ1-1,TRBV15,TRBD1,CATSRGTGNTEAFF,TGTGCCACCAGCAGAGGGACAGGGAACACTGAAGCTTTCTTT
.,TRBJ1-5,TRBV30,TRBD1,CAWSVGAGGRSNQPQHF,TGTGCCTGGAGTGTTGGAGCAGGGGGCCGTAGCAATCAGCCCCAGCATTTT
.,TRBJ2-3,TRBV5-5,.,CASSLQIPDTQYF,TGTGCCAGCAGCTTGCAGATTCCAGATACGCAGTATTTT
.,TRBJ1-1,TRBV18,.,CASSRREGQEAFF,TGTGCCAGCTCACGCAGGGAGGGACAAGAAGCTTTCTTT
once,TRBJ1-4,TRBV5-1,.,CASSLATWRGNEKLFF,TGCGCCAGCAGCTTGGCCACGTGGCGAGGGAATGAAAAACTGTTTTTT